This T cell receptor beta chain was identified in a study of cytomegalovirus exposure and HLA in healthy donors. Study-level results: The authors listed 164 TCR beta chains as cytomegalovirus-associated. Cytomegalovirus status was reportedly diagnosed by the classifier with high sensitivity and specificity. The dataset shows that most TCR sequences were rare, while some public TCRs occurred in many donors.

This clone was observed once. The antigen remains unidentified. Other DNA sequences in this sample translate to the same CDR3. The PCR had 60 Vbeta and 13 Jbeta primers. TCRdb's copy holds only in-frame clones and misses some; the assay was immunoSEQ multiplex PCR. The data contain around 190,000 clones, about 80% of them singletons. The CDR3 is 16 residues long. V was clipped by 1 base and J by 1 base, with 13 bases between them. CDR1 and CDR2 from the germline V gene are LGHNA and YSLEER. The clonotype originates from a woman in her 40s in good health and CMV-seronegative. The J gene is TRBJ1-2, the V gene TRBV4-3; TRBD1 is a possible D gene (5 bases). Sequenced material: PBMCs. The CDR3 nucleotides are TGCGCCAGCAGCCAAGTTTCGTCGGGGGTTAACTATGGCTACACCTTC. Protein: CASSQVSSGVNYGYTF.